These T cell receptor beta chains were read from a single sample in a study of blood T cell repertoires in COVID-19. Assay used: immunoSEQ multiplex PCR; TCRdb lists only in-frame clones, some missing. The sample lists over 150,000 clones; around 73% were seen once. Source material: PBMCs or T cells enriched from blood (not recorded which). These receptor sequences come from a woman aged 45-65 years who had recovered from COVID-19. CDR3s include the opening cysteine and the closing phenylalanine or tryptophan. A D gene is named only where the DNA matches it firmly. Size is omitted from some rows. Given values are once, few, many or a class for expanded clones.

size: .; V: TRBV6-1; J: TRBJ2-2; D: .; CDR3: CASSEFYNTGELFF; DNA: TGTGCCAGCAGTGAATTCTATAACACCGGGGAGCTGTTTTTT
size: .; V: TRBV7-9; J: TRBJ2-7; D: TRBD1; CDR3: CASSSGTGGYEQYF; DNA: TGTGCCAGCAGCTCCGGGACAGGGGGTTACGAGCAGTACTTC
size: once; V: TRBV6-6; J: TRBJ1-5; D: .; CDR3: CASSSSLNQPQHF; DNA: TGTGCCAGCAGTTCTTCCTTAAATCAGCCCCAGCATTTT
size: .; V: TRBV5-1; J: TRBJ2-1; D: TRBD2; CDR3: CASSLVGAGERGEQFF; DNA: TGCGCCAGCAGCTTGGTAGGGGCGGGAGAACGTGGTGAGCAGTTCTTC
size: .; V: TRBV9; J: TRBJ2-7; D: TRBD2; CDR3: CASSVVAGAVEQYF; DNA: TGTGCCAGCAGCGTAGTAGCGGGAGCAGTCGAGCAGTACTTC
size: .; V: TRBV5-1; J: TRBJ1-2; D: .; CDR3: CASSPNPGYDYGYTF; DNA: TGCGCCAGCAGCCCCAATCCGGGGTATGACTATGGCTACACCTTC
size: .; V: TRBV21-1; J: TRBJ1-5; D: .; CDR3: CASSSRGAGENQPQHF; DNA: TGTGCCAGCAGCTCCAGGGGGGCAGGCGAGAATCAGCCCCAGCATTTT
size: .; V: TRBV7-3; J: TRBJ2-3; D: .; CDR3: CASSLTTGGSDTQYF; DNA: TGTGCCAGCAGCTTAACCACCGGCGGCTCAGATACGCAGTATTTT
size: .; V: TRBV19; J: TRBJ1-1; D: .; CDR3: CASSWGVMNTEAFF; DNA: TGTGCCAGTAGTTGGGGGGTTATGAACACTGAAGCTTTCTTT
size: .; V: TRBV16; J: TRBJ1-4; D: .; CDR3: CASSQWGVREKLFF; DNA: TGTGCCAGCAGCCAATGGGGGGTTCGGGAAAAACTGTTTTTT
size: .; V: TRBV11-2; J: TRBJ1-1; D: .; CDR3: CASSLDLQAWGDSANAEAFF; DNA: TGTGCCAGCAGCTTAGATCTGCAGGCGTGGGGGGATTCGGCTAACGCTGAAGCTTTCTTT
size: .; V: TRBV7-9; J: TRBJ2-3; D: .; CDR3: CASSSPGTHTDTQYF; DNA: TGTGCCAGCAGCTCTCCGGGAACTCACACAGATACGCAGTATTTT
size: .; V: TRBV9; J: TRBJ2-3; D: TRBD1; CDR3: CASSSRQGRTDTQYF; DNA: TGTGCCAGCAGCTCCCGACAGGGGCGCACAGATACGCAGTATTTT
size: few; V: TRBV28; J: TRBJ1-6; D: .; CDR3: CASSLMIKGDSPLHF; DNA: TGTGCCAGCAGTCTCATGATTAAGGGGGATTCACCCCTCCACTTT
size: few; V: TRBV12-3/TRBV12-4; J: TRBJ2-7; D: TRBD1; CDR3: CASRSGQGYEQYF; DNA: TGTGCCAGCAGGTCGGGACAGGGGTACGAGCAGTACTTC
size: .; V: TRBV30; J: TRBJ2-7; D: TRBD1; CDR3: CAWSDPRTGYEQYF; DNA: TGTGCCTGGAGTGACCCCCGGACAGGCTACGAGCAGTACTTC
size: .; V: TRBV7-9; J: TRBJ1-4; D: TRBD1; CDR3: CASSWLRGQSEKLFF; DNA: TGTGCCAGCAGTTGGCTCAGGGGGCAGAGTGAAAAACTGTTTTTT
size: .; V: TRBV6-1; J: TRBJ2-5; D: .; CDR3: CASSEGGSMETQYF; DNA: TGTGCCAGCAGTGAAGGTGGCAGTATGGAGACCCAGTACTTC
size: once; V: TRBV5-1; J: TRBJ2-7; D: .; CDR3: CASSLPPTYEQYF; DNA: TGCGCCAGCAGCTTGCCCCCTACCTACGAGCAGTACTTC